One sample yielded the 18 T cell receptor beta chains listed below, sequenced in a study of early T cells in non-severe SARS-CoV-2 infection (dated by TCRdb to about 2021). Library preparation employed 5' RACE. Instrument used: NextSeq 500. Using fastp at Q25 and MiXCR, TCRdb reprocessed the public reads and kept productive beta chains. Entries are consolidated by CDR3 protein sequence, retaining the most common genes and DNA. For this sample the table gives some 57,000 distinct CDR3 sequences, of which roughly 10% were detected only once. The ten largest clones take up around 4.3% of the sample. Sequencing was performed on whole blood. All receptors come from an adult who was a healthcare worker with PCR-confirmed SARS-CoV-2 infection or an uninfected control (not recorded which).

In this sample, this clonotype turned up many times. V is TRBV6-6 and J is TRBJ2-4, with D perhaps matching TRBD2 (5 bases). Germline CDR1 and CDR2: MNHNY and SVGAGI (reference sequence). The CDR3 extends over 14 amino acids. Trimming removed 6 bases at V and 7 bases at J, with 16 bases between. CDR3 nucleotide sequence: TGTGCCAGCAGCGAGGCCGGGGTTCTTAACATTCAGTACTTC. Protein product: CASSEAGVLNIQYF.

This clonotype has ten or more counts. The rearrangement joins TRBV2 to TRBJ1-2, with TRBD1 as a possible D gene (6 bases). Germline assignment: CDR1 SNHLY and CDR2 FYNNEI. The CDR3 sequence is 13 residues long. V was clipped by 8 bases and J by 8 bases, with 18 bases between them. CDR3 residues: CASSPDGTHGYTF. The CDR3 nucleotides read TGTGCCAGCTCCCCGGATGGGACACACGGCTACACCTTC.

This clonotype came up a few times. The chain links TRBV29-1 to TRBJ2-3, with 9 nucleotides matching TRBD1. The CDR3 extends over 16 amino acids. Losses at the gene ends were 1 base for V and 4 bases for J; bases not matched to a gene: 9. Germline V gene data show CDR1 as SQVTM and CDR2 as ANQGSEA. The CDR3 sequence: CSVEGGRDRASDTQYF. Written as DNA, the CDR3 is TGCAGCGTTGAAGGGGGCCGGGACAGGGCATCAGATACGCAGTATTTT.

This clonotype was found a few times. CDR3 DNA: TGTGCCATCAAAGGGGGTGTTCCCTCCTACAATGAGCAGTTCTTC. It translates to CAIKGGVPSYNEQFF. The V and J genes are TRBV7-8 and TRBJ2-1; D is possibly TRBD1 (6 bases). Per the germline V gene, CDR1 is SGHVS and CDR2 is FQNEAQ. The CDR3 is 15 amino acids. With 10 bases removed from V and 0 bases from J, the gap between germline ends came to 16 bases.

This clonotype was detected many times. The chain recombines TRBV13 with TRBJ1-5, with 10 bases lining up with TRBD1. The CDR3 is made up of 16 amino acids. The germline gives CDR1 PRHDT, CDR2 FYEKMQ (reference sequence). Trimming removed 5 bases from V and 6 bases from J; junction bases left unmatched: 10. In DNA form, the CDR3 reads TGTGCCAGCAGCATCAAGACAGGGGGCACGCGTCAGCCCCAGCATTTT. Residues: CASSIKTGGTRQPQHF.

This clonotype was counted only a few times. The chain carries TRBV20-1 and TRBJ1-4, with a tentative D call TRBD1 (6 bases). The CDR3 length is 14 residues. The germline V gene has CDR1 DFQATT and CDR2 SNEGSKA (reference sequence). The V gene lost 5 bases and the J gene lost 0 bases, with 10 bases spanning the gap. DNA of the CDR3: TGCAGTGCTTACAGGGTTACAACTAATGAAAAACTGTTTTTT. This encodes CSAYRVTTNEKLFF.

This clonotype was observed a handful of times. V and J are TRBV29-1 and TRBJ2-5; D is tentatively TRBD1 or TRBD2 (6 bases each). With 7 bases removed from V and 7 bases from J, the gap between germline ends came to 16 bases. CDR3 length: 12 residues. CDR1 SQVTM and CDR2 ANQGSEA come from the germline V gene. The CDR3: CSGYFGGTTQYF. The CDR3, as DNA: TGCAGCGGATACTTCGGGGGCACGACCCAGTACTTC.

In its sample, this clonotype was seen a few times. This chain connects TRBV6-2 or TRBV6-3 to TRBJ2-1, with D hard to call. CDR1 and CDR2 from the germline V gene are MNHEY and SVGEGT. The length of the CDR3 is 15 residues. Trimming pared 4 bases from V and 2 bases from J, leaving 12 bases between. CDR3 in DNA: TGTGCCAGCAGTTTCCTCCGGACGACCTACAATGAGCAGTTCTTC. Translation gives CASSFLRTTYNEQFF.

This clonotype was found a few times. The chain recombines TRBV18 with TRBJ2-5, with 8 bases aligning to TRBD1. The CDR3 loop spans 17 amino acids. CDR1 is KGHSH and CDR2 is LQKENI in the germline V gene. Trimming removed 3 bases from V and 2 bases from J; junction bases left unmatched: 11. CDR3 nucleotides: TGTGCCAGCTCACCGTCTGTCGGACAGGGTTTGCAAGAGACCCAGTACTTC. Translation: CASSPSVGQGLQETQYF.

This clonotype was seen at least ten times. DNA for the CDR3: TGTGCCAGCAGCCTTAATCCGGGACAGGGAAAGGAAAAACTGTTTTTT. This encodes CASSLNPGQGKEKLFF. The V and J genes are TRBV12-3 or TRBV12-4 and TRBJ1-4, with 9 bases matching TRBD1. The CDR3 extends over 16 amino acids. The trim removed 6 bases at V and 8 bases at J, leaving 13 bases unmatched.

With respect to this clonotype: This could be a read error, since a much larger clone is one nucleotide away. Without the conserved terminal phenylalanine or tryptophan, this CDR3 likely stems from a read error. The rearrangement links TRBV2 to TRBJ2-7, with 8 nucleotides matching TRBD2. Germline V gene data show CDR1 as SNHLY and CDR2 as FYNNEI. The CDR3 is made up of 13 amino acids. J lost 7 bases, V lost 7 bases, and 9 bases had no gene match. CDR3 bases: TGTGCCAGCACCGGGACTAGGGATGGGGAGCAGTACTCC. Translating gives CASTGTRDGEQYS.

There are a few counts of this clonotype. The rearrangement joins TRBV7-9 to TRBJ1-1; 11 bases are shared with TRBD1. This CDR3 has 13 residues. Unmatched junction bases numbered 5, after V lost 8 bases and J lost 6 bases. The germline V gene has CDR1 SEHNR and CDR2 FQNEAQ (reference sequence). CDR3 sequence: CASRPGQGAEAFF. Written as DNA, the CDR3 is TGTGCCAGCCGTCCGGGACAGGGGGCTGAAGCTTTCTTT. Using reference TRBV7-9 and TRBJ1-1 for the parts outside the CDR3, the full variable domain is DTGVSQNPRHKITKRGQNVTFRCDPISEHNRLYWYRQTLGQGPEFLTYFQNEAQLEKSRLLSDRFSAERPKGSFSTLEIQRTEQGDSAMYLCASRPGQGAEAFFGQGTRLTVV.

The V call is TRBV11-2, the J call TRBJ2-1; possibly TRBD2 for D (6 bases). V dropped 1 base and J dropped 5 bases, with 15 bases sitting between them. CDR3 length: 16 residues. Germline V lookup: CDR1 SGHAT, CDR2 FQNNGV. The CDR3 sequence is CASSLGMWASDNEQFF. The CDR3, as DNA: TGTGCCAGCAGCTTAGGCATGTGGGCTAGCGACAATGAGCAGTTCTTC.

The table lists this clonotype with many counts. V usage is TRBV9 and J usage is TRBJ1-3; TRBD1 matches 9 bases. Germline values: CDR1 SGDLS, CDR2 YYNGEE. Trimming removed 4 bases from V and 3 bases from J; junction bases left unmatched: 5. The CDR3 has 15 residues. The CDR3 reads CASSLHRGLGNTIYF. The CDR3 nucleotides are TGTGCCAGCAGCCTCCACAGGGGGCTTGGAAACACCATATATTTT.

This clonotype was seen a few times. The rearrangement links TRBV24-1 to TRBJ2-3; D is unresolved. The germline gives CDR1 KGHDR, CDR2 SFDVKD. This CDR3 is built from 12 residues. The V end lost 3 bases, the J end lost 4 bases, and 4 bases lay between the germline ends. The CDR3 bases are TGTGCCACCAGTGATACGCCAGATACGCAGTATTTT. It codes for CATSDTPDTQYF.

Here the CDR3 DNA reads TGTGCCAGCAGCTCGGGACTAGCGTTTTCCTACGAGCAGTACTTC. It encodes CASSSGLAFSYEQYF. The chain joins TRBV7-2 to TRBJ2-7; TRBD2 aligns across 10 bases. The CDR3 covers 15 residues. The trim removed 4 bases at V and 1 base at J, leaving 4 bases unmatched. The germline V gene has CDR1 SGHTA and CDR2 FQGNSA.

Note on this clonotype: A read error is possible here, since a much larger clone lies one base away. This chain joins TRBV12-3 or TRBV12-4 and TRBJ1-5; the match to TRBD1 covers 8 bases. The CDR3 sequence is 14 residues long. The V segment lost 8 bases and the J segment 4 bases; nucleotides outside the gene matches: 7. CDR3 region: CASRPGQANQPQHF. The CDR3, as DNA: TGTGCCAGCCGTCCGGGACAGGCGAATCAGCCCCAGCATTTT.

This clonotype was found many times. J is TRBJ1-2 and V is TRBV11-2; the D gene is possibly TRBD1 (6 bases). The V and J ends lost 4 bases and 0 bases respectively, with 12 bases between them. Germline CDR1 is SGHAT and CDR2 is FQNNGV. This CDR3 is 15 amino acids long. This chain's CDR3 is CASSWGRSTNYGYTF. CDR3 in DNA: TGTGCCAGCAGCTGGGGGCGGAGTACTAACTATGGCTACACCTTC.